This T cell receptor (beta chain) came from a study of beta chain features in type 1 diabetes. Blood was drawn once from each donor into heparinised tubes. The draws averaged about 0.11 L. This CDR3 comprises 11 residues. Germline assignment: CDR1 MGHDK and CDR2 SYGVNS. V shed 3 bases and J shed 9 bases, with 6 bases lying between them. The study, taken as a whole, reports: Any PCR bias toward short templates would affect both groups alike. Unsettled here was the matter of whether HLA type influences TCRB rearrangement.

Since all of the isolated RNA was reverse transcribed, expressed TCRB transcripts were what got sequenced. Naive, central memory and regulatory T cell samples came to a mean of approximately 3.57 million reads. Profiling relied on immunoSEQ multiplex PCR, and the TCRdb table lists in-frame clones only, not all of them. The sample includes 450,000 or so clones, 10% to 12% seen only once; the top ten take over 0.04%. Note on this clone: Its antigen is currently unknown.

This clonotype was sampled from a woman aged 18 to 35 in good health. The chain carries TRBV25-1 and TRBJ1-3; possibly TRBD1 for D (5 bases). Sequenced sample: naive CD4+ T cells from blood. Here the CDR3 DNA reads TGTGCCAGCAGTGAGGGGGGCACCATATATTTT. Translated: CASSEGGTIYF.